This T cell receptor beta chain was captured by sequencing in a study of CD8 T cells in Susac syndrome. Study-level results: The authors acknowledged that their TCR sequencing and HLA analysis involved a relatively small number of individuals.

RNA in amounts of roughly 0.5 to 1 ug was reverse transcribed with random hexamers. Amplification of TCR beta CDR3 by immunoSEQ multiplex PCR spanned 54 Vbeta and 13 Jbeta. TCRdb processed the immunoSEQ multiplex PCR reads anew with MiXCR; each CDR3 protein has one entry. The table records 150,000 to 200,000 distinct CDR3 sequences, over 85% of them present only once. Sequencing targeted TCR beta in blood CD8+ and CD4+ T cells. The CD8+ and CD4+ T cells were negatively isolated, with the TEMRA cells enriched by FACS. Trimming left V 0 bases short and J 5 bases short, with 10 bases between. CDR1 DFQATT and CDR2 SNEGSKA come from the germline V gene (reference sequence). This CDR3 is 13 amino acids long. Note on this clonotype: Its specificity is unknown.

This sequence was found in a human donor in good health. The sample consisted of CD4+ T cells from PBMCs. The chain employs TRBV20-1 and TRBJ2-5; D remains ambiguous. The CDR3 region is CSAREGSIETQYF. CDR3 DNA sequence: TGCAGTGCTAGAGAAGGTAGCATCGAGACCCAGTACTTC.